This T cell receptor beta chain was captured by sequencing in a study of molecular identifiers for immune sequencing clone quantification. Study outcomes and limitations: Naive cells had under 1% of molecules in clones above 20 RNA copies, effectors over 99%.

In the case of this clonotype: Its antigen remains unidentified.

Previously described methods with listed TCR primers produced the bulk TCR libraries. TCRdb reanalysed the PCR reads using MiXCR and keeps one entry per CDR3 protein. The sample lists under 800,000 distinct CDR3 sequences; approximately 24% were seen once. Naive CD8 T cells underwent sorting with the CD8+CD4-CCR7+CD45RA+ definition. The CDR3 is 16 amino acids. Looked up from germline, CDR1 is LNHDA and CDR2 is SQIVND (reference sequence). Trimming pared 1 base from V and 2 bases from J, leaving 12 bases between. The chain carries TRBV19 and TRBJ2-4; the D gene is possibly TRBD2 (6 bases). The sample taken for sequencing was naive CD8+ T cells from blood, with Jurkat cell RNA spiked in. Specified subset: FACS-sorted CD8+CD4-CCR7+CD45RA+ naive T cells. The origin of this receptor is a human donor in good health. Some libraries in this study had Jurkat cell RNA spiked in. Here the CDR3 reads CASSIVLGGPKNIQYF. CDR3 coding DNA: TGTGCCAGTAGTATAGTACTGGGGGGTCCCAAAAACATTCAGTACTTC.